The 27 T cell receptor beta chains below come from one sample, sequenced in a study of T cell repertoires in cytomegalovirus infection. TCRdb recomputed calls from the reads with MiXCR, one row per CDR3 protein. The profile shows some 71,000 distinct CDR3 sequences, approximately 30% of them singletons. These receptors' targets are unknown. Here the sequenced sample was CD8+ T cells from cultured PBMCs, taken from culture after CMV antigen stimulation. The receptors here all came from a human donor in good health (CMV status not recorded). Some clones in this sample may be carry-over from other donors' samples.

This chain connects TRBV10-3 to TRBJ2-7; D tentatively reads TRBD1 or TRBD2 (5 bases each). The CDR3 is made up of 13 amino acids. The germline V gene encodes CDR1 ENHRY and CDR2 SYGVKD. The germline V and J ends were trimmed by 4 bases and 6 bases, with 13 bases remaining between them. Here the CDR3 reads CAISAGTSLEQYF. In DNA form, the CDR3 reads TGTGCCATCAGTGCGGGGACCAGCCTCGAGCAGTACTTC.

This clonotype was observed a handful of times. The CDR3 reads CASKRGGQREKLFF. The CDR3 DNA is TGTGCCAGCAAAAGAGGGGGACAGAGAGAAAAACTGTTTTTT. The chain couples TRBV2 to TRBJ1-4, with TRBD1 matching 7 bases. This CDR3 contains 14 residues. Germline lookup yields CDR1 SNHLY and CDR2 FYNNEI. V gave up 7 bases and J gave up 8 bases; unmatched junction bases: 10.

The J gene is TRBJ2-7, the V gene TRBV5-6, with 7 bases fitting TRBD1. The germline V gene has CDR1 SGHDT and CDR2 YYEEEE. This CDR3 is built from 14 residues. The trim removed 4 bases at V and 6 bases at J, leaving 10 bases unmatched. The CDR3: CASSRGRQGIEQYF. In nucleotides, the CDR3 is TGTGCCAGCAGCCGGGGCCGACAGGGAATCGAGCAGTACTTC.

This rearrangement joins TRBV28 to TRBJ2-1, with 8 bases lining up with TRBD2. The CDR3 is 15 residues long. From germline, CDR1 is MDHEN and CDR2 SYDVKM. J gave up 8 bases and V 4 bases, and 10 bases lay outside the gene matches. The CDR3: CASSSAFGTSHEQFF. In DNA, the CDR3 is TGTGCCAGCAGTTCAGCTTTTGGGACTAGTCATGAGCAGTTCTTC.

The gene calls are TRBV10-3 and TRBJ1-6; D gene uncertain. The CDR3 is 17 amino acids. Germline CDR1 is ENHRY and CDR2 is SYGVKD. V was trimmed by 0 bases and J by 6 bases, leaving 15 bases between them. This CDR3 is CAISESSRRDLNSPLHF. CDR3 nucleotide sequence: TGTGCCATCAGTGAGTCAAGTAGGAGAGACCTTAATTCACCCCTCCACTTT.

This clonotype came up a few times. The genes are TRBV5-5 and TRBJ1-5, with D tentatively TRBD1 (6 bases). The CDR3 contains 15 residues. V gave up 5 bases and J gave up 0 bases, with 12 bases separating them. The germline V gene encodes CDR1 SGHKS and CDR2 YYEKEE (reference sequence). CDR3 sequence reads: CASSFGQNSNQPQHF. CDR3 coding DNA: TGTGCCAGCAGTTTTGGACAGAATAGCAATCAGCCCCAGCATTTT.

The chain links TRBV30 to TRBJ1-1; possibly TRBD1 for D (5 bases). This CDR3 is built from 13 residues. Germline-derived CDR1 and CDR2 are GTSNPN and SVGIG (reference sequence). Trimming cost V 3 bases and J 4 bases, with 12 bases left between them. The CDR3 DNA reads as TGTGCCTGGAGCCTAGTCGGGGGCACTGAAGCTTTCTTT. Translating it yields CAWSLVGGTEAFF.

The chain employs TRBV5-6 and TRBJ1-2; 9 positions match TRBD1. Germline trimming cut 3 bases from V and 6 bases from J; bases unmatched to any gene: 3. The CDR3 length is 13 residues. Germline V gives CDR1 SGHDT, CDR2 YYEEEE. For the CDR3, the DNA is TGTGCCAGCAGCTCCGGGACAGGGCATGGCTACACCTTC. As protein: CASSSGTGHGYTF.

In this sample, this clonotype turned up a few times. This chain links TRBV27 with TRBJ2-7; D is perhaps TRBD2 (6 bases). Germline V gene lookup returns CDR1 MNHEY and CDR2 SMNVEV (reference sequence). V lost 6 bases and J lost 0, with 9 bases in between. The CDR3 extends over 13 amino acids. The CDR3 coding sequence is TGTGCCAGCAGCGAGACTAGCTCCTACGAGCAGTACTTC. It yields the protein CASSETSSYEQYF.

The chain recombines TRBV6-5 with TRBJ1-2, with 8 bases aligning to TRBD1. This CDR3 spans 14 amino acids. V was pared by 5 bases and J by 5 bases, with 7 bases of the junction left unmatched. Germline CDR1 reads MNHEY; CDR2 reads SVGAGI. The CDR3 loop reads CASSPGTGVYGYTF. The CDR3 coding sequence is TGTGCCAGCAGTCCCGGGACAGGAGTTTATGGCTACACCTTC.

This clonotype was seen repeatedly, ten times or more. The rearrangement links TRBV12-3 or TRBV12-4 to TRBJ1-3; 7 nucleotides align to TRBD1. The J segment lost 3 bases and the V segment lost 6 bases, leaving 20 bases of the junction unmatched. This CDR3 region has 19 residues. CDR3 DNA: TGTGCCAGCAGCCGCCAAGGGCCAGGGGGGCATTCGAATGGAAACACCATATATTTT. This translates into CASSRQGPGGHSNGNTIYF.

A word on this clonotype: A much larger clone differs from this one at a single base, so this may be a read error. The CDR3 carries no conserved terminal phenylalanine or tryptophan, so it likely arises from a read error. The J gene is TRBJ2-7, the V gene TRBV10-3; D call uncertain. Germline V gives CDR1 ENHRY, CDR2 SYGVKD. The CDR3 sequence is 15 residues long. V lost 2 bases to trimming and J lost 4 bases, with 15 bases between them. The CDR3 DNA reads TGTGCCATCAGTGAGGTGCCGGCCCCCGGGTACGAGCAGTACCTC. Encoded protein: CAISEVPAPGYEQYL.

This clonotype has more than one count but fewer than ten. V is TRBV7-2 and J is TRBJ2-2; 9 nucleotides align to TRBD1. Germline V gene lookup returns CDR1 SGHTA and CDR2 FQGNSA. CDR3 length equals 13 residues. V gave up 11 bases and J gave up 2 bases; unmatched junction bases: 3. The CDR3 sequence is CAGQGFNTGELFF. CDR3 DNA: TGTGCCGGACAGGGGTTTAACACCGGGGAGCTGTTTTTT.

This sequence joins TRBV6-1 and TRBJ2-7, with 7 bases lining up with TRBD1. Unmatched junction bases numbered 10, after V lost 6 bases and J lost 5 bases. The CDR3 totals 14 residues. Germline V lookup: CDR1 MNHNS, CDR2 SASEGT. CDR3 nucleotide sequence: TGTGCCAGCAGGGATCTTAGGGGGCTAAACGAGCAGTACTTC. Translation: CASRDLRGLNEQYF.

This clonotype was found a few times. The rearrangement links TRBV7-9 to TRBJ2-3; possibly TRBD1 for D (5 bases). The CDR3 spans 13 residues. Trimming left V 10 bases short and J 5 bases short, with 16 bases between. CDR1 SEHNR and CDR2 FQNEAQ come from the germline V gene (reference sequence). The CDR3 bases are TGTGCCATCCCTGGGGCAGTACAAGATACGCAGTATTTT. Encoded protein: CAIPGAVQDTQYF.

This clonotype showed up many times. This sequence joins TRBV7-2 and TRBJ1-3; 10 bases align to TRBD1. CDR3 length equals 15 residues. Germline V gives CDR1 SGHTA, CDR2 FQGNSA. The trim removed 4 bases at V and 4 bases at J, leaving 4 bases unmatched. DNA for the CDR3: TGTGCCAGCAGCTCCGACAGGGGGCCCGGAAACACCATATATTTT. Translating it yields CASSSDRGPGNTIYF.

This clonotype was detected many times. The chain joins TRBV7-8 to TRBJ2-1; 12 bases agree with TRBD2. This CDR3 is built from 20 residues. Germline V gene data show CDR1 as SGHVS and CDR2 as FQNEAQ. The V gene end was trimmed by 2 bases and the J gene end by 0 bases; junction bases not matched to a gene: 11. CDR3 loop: CASSLYTSGGTKSSYNEQFF. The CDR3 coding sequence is TGTGCCAGCAGCTTATATACTAGCGGGGGGACAAAAAGCTCCTACAATGAGCAGTTCTTC.

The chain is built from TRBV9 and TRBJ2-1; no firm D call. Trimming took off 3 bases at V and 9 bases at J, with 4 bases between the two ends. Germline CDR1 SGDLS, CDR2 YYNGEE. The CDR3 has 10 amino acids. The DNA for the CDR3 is TGTGCCAGCAGCGGTACTGAGCAGTTCTTC. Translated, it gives CASSGTEQFF.

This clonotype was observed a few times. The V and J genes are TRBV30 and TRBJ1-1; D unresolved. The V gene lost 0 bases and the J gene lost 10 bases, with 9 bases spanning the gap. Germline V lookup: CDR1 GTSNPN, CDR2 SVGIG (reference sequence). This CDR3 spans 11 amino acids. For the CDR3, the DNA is TGTGCCTGGAGTGTAGGGATAACAGCTTTCTTT. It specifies CAWSVGITAFF.

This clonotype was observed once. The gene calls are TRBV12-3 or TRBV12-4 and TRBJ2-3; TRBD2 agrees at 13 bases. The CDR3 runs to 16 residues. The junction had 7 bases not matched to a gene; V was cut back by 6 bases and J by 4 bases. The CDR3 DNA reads TGTGCCAGCAGGGAGGGACTAGCGGGGAGGTCAGATACGCAGTATTTT. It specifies CASREGLAGRSDTQYF.

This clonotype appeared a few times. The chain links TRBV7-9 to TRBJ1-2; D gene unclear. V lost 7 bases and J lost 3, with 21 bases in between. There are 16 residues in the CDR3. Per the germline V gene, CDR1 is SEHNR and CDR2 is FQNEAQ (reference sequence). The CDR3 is CASTLAPGSLDYGYTF. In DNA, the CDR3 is TGTGCCAGCACCCTCGCCCCGGGGTCCCTCGACTATGGCTACACCTTC.

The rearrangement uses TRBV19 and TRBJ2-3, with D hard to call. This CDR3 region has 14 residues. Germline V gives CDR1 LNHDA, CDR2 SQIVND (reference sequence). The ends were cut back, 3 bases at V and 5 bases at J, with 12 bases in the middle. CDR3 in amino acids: CASSILTSEDTQYF. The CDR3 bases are TGTGCCAGTAGTATCCTGACAAGTGAAGATACGCAGTATTTT.

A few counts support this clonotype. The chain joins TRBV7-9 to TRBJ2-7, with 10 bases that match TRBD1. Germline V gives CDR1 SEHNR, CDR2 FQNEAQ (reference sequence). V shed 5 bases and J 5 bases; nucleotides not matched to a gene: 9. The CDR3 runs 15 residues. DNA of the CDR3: TGTGCCAGCAGCCACCCCGGGACAGGGGCGAACGAGCAGTACTTC. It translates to CASSHPGTGANEQYF.

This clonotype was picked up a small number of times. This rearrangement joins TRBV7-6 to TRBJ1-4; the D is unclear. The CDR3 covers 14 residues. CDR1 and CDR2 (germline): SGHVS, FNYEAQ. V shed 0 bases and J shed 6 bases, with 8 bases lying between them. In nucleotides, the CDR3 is TGTGCCAGCAGCTTAGCACAGCTAGATGAAAAACTGTTTTTT. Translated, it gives CASSLAQLDEKLFF.

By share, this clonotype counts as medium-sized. CDR3 in amino acids: CASSLEWTPRGETQYF. The CDR3 nucleotides read TGTGCCAGCAGCTTAGAATGGACTCCCAGGGGAGAGACCCAGTACTTC. The chain recombines TRBV7-2 with TRBJ2-5; the D gene is possibly TRBD1 (6 bases). Trimming left V 1 base short and J 4 bases short, with 16 bases between. The CDR3 length is 16 residues. Germline CDR1 SGHTA, CDR2 FQGNSA.

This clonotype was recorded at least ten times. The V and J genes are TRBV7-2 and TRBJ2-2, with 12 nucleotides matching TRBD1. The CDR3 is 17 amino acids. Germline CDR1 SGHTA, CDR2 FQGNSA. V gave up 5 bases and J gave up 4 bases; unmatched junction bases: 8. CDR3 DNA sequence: TGTGCCAGCAGCACTGGGACAGGGGGCGCGATCACCGGGGAGCTGTTTTTT. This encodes CASSTGTGGAITGELFF.

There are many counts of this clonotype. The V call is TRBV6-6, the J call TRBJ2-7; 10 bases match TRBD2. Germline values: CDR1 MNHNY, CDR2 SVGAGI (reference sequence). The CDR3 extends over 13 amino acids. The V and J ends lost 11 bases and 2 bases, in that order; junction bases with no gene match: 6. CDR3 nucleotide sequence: TGTGCCGTATCAGCGGGAGGGACCTACGAGCAGTACTTC. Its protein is CAVSAGGTYEQYF.